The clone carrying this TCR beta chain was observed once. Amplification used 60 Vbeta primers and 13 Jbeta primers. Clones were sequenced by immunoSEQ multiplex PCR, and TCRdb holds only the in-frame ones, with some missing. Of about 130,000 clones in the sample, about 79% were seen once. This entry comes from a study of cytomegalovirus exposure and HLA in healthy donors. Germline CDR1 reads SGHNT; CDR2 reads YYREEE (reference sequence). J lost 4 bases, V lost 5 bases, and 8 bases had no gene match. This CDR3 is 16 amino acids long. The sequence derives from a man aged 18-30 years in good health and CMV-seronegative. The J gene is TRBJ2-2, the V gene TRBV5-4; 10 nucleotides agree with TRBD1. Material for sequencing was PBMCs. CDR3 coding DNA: TGTGCCAGCAGTACCGGGACAGGGGCGGGCACCGGGGAGCTGTTTTTT. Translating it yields CASSTGTGAGTGELFF. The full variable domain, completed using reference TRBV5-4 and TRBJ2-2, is ETGVTQSPTHLIKTRGQQVTLRCSSQSGHNTVSWYQQALGQGPQFIFQYYREEENGRGNFPPRFSGLQFPNYSSELNVNALELDDSALYLCASSTGTGAGTGELFFGEGSRLTVL.